One TCR beta chain is described in this entry. RNA in amounts of about 0.5 to 1 ug was reverse transcribed with random hexamers. An immunoSEQ multiplex PCR generated amplified TCR beta CDR3 products spanning 54 Vbeta and 13 Jbeta. TCRdb re-derived calls from the immunoSEQ multiplex PCR reads in MiXCR, one entry per CDR3 protein. This sample carries 200,000 or so distinct CDR3 sequences, 95% of them seen once, and the ten largest clones take 0.15% to 0.2%. This entry comes from a study of CD8 T cells in Susac syndrome. J was trimmed by 8 bases and V by 4 bases; bases with no gene match: 8. The CDR3 is 15 residues long. Germline CDR1 reads SNHLY; CDR2 reads FYNNEI.

The TCR comes from a human donor with Susac syndrome. Sequenced input: CD8+ T cells from PBMCs. The chain carries TRBV2 and TRBJ2-1; 10 bases are a match to TRBD2. CDR3 sequence: CASSGLLAGSDEQFF. The DNA for the CDR3 is TGTGCCAGCAGTGGCCTACTAGCGGGATCCGATGAGCAGTTCTTC.